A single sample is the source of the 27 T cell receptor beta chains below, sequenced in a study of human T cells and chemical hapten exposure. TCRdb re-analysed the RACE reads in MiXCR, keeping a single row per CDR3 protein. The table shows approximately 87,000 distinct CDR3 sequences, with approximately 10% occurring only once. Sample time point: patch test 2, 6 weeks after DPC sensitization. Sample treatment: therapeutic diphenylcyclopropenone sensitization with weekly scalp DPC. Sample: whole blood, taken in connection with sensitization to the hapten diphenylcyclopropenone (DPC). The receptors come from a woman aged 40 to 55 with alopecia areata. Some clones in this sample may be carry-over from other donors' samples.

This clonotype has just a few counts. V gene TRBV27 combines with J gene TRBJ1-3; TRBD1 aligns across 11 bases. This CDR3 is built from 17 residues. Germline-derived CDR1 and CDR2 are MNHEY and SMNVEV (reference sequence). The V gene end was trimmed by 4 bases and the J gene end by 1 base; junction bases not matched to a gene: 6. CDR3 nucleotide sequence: TGTGCCAGCAGTTCGGGACAGGGGGTATTATCTGGAAACACCATATATTTT. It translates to CASSSGQGVLSGNTIYF.

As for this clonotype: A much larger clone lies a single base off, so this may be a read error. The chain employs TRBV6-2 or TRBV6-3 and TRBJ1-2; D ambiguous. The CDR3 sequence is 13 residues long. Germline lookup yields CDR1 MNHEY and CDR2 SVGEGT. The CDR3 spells CASSETGNYGFTF. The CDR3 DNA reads TGTGCCAGCAGTGAGACTGGTAACTATGGCTTCACCTTC.

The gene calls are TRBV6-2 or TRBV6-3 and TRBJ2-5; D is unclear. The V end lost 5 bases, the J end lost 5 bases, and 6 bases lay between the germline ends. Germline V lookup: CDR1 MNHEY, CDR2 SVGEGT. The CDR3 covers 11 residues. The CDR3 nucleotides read TGTGCCAGCAGTCGGATGGAGACCCAGTACTTC. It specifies CASSRMETQYF.

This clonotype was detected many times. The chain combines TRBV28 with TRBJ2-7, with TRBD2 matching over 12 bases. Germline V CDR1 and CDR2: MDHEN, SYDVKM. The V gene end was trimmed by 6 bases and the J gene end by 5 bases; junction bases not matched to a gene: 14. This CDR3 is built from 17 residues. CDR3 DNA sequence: TGTGCCAGCAGCCATTATACCCTAGCGGGAGGGCCCCACGAGCAGTACTTC. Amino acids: CASSHYTLAGGPHEQYF.

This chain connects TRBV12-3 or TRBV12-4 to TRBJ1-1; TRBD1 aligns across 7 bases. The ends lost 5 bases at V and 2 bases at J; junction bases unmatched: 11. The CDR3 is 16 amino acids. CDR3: CASSRPPGTDNTEAFF. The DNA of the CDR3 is TGTGCCAGCAGTCGCCCTCCCGGGACAGATAACACTGAAGCTTTCTTT.

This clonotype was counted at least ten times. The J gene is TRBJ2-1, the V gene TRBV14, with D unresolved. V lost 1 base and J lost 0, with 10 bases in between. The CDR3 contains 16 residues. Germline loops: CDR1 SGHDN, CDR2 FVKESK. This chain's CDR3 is CASSQVAESSYNEQFF. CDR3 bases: TGTGCCAGCAGCCAAGTGGCCGAGAGCTCCTACAATGAGCAGTTCTTC.

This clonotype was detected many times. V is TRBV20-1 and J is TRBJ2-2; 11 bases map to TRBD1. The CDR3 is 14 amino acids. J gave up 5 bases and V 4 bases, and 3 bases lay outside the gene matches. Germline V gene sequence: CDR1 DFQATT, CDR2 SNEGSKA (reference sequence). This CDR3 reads CSAKDRGPTGELFF. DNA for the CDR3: TGCAGTGCTAAGGACAGGGGGCCTACCGGGGAGCTGTTTTTT.

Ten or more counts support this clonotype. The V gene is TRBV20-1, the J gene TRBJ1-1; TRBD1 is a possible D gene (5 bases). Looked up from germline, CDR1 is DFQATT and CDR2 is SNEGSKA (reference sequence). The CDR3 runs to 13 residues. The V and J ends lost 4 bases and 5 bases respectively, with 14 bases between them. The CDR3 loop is CSATRTGETEAFF. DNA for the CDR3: TGCAGTGCTACCCGAACAGGAGAAACTGAAGCTTTCTTT.

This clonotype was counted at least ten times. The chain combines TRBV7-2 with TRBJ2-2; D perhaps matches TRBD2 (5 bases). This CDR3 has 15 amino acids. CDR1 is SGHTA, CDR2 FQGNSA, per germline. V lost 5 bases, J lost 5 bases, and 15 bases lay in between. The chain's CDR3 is CASSPPNKRTGELFF. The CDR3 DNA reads TGTGCCAGCAGCCCCCCCAACAAGCGGACCGGGGAGCTGTTTTTT.

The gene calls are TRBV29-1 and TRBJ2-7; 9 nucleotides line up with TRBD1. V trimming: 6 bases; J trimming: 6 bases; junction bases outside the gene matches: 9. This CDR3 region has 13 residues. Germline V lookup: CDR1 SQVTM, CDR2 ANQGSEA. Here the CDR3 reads CSVTGTGRGEQYF. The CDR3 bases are TGCAGCGTCACCGGGACAGGGAGAGGCGAGCAGTACTTC.

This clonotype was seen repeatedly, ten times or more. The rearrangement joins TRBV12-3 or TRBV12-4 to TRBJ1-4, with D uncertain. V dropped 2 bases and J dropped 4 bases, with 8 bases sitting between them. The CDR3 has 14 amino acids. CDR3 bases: TGTGCCAGCAGTTTACGGCAGCTTAATGAAAAACTGTTTTTT. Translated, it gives CASSLRQLNEKLFF.

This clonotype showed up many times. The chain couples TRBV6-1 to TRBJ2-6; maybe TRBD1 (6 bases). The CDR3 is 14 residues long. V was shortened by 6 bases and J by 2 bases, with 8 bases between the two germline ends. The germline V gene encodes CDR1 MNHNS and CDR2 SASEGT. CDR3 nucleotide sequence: TGTGCCAGCAGGGGGGCGCCTGGGGCCAACGTCCTGACTTTC. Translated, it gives CASRGAPGANVLTF.

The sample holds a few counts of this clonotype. DNA for the CDR3: TGTGCCAGCAGATATCTCCCACGGGGGGGTTTGAATGAGCAGTTCTTC. This codes for CASRYLPRGGLNEQFF. The chain combines TRBV6-5 with TRBJ2-1; 8 nucleotides line up with TRBD2. CDR3 size: 16 residues. Germline lookup yields CDR1 MNHEY and CDR2 SVGAGI. The junction had 14 bases not matched to a gene; V was cut back by 6 bases and J by 7 bases.

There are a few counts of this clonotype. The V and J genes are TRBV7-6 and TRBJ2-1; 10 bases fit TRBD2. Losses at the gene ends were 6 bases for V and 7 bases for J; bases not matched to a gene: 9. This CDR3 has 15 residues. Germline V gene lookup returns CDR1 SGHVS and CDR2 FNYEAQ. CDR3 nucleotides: TGTGCCAGCAGTTCACTAGCGGGGAATACGAATGAGCAGTTCTTC. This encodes CASSSLAGNTNEQFF.

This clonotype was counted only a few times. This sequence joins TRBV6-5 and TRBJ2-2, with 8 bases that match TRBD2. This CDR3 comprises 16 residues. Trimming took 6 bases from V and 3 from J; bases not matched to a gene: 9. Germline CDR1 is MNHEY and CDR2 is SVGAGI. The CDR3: CASSLTGTRYTGELFF. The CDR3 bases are TGTGCCAGCAGCTTGACCGGGACTAGGTACACCGGGGAGCTGTTTTTT.

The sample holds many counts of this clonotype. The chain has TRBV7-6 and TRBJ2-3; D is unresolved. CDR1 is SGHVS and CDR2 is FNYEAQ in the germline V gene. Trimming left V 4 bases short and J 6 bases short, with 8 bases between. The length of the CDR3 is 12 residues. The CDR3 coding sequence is TGTGCCAGCAGCTCCCAACGGGATACGCAGTATTTT. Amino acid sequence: CASSSQRDTQYF.

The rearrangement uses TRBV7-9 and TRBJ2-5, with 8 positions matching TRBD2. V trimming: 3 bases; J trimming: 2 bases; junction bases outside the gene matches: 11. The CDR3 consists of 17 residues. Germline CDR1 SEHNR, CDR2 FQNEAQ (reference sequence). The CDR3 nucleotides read TGTGCCAGCAGCTTCCGACTAGCGCGTTCACTTCAAGAGACCCAGTACTTC. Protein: CASSFRLARSLQETQYF.

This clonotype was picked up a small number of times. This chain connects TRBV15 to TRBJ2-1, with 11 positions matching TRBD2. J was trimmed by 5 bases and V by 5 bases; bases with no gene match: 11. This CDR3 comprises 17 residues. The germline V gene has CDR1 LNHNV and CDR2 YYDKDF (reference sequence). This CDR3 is CATSRASGRPNHNEQFF. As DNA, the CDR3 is TGTGCCACCAGCCGAGCTAGCGGGAGGCCGAACCACAATGAGCAGTTCTTC.

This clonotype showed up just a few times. CDR3 protein: CASRSDTYAPYEQYF. CDR3 coding DNA: TGTGCCAGCAGATCGGACACTTATGCACCCTACGAGCAGTACTTC. This chain joins TRBV5-5 and TRBJ2-7; a weak D match, TRBD1 (5 bases). The CDR3 is made up of 15 amino acids. The germline V and J ends were trimmed by 5 bases and 2 bases, with 17 bases remaining between them. Germline-derived CDR1 and CDR2 are SGHKS and YYEKEE (reference sequence).

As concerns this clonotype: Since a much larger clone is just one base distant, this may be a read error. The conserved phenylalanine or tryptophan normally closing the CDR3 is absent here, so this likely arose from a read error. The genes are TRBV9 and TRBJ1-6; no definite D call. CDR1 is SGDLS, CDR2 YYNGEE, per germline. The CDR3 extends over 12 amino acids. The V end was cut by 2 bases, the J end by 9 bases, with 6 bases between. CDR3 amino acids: CASSVSTSPLHY. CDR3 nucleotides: TGTGCCAGCAGCGTGTCCACTTCACCCCTCCACTAT.

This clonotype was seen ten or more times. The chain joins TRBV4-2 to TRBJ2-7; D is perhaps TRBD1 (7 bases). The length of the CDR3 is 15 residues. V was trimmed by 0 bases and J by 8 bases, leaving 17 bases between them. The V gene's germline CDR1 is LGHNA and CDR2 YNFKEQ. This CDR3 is CASSQEEGAHTKQYF. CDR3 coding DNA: TGTGCCAGCAGCCAAGAGGAGGGGGCGCATACTAAGCAGTACTTC.

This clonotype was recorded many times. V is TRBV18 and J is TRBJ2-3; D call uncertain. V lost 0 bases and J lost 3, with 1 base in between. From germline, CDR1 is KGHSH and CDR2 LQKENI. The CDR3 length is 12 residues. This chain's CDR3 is CASSPPTDTQYF. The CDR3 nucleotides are TGTGCCAGCTCACCACCGACAGATACGCAGTATTTT.

CDR3 sequence: CASSPGGTIPYEQYF. The CDR3 region has the DNA TGTGCCAGCAGTCCAGGGGGTACGATCCCCTACGAGCAGTACTTC. This chain joins TRBV7-2 and TRBJ2-7; 7 nucleotides line up with TRBD1. Germline loops: CDR1 SGHTA, CDR2 FQGNSA. This CDR3 has 15 residues. J gave up 2 bases and V 6 bases, and 10 bases lay outside the gene matches.

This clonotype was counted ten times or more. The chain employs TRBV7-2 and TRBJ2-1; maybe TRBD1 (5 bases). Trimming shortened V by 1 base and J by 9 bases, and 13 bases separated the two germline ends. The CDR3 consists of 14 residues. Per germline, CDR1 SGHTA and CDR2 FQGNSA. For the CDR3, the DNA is TGTGCCAGCAGCTTAGTGGCAGGGCCTGGTGAGCAGTTCTTC. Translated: CASSLVAGPGEQFF. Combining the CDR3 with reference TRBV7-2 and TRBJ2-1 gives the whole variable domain GAGVSQSPSNKVTEKGKDVELRCDPISGHTALYWYRQSLGQGLEFLIYFQGNSAPDKSGLPSDRFSAERTGGSVSTLTIQRTQQEDSAVYLCASSLVAGPGEQFFGPGTRLTVL.

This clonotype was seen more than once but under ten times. Here the CDR3 reads CASSLEGGATNEKLFF. In DNA form, the CDR3 reads TGTGCCAGCAGCTTGGAGGGGGGAGCAACTAATGAAAAACTGTTTTTT. V gene TRBV5-6 combines with J gene TRBJ1-4, with D maybe TRBD1 (6 bases). CDR1 is SGHDT, CDR2 YYEEEE, per germline. The length of the CDR3 is 16 residues. Trimming removed 0 bases at V and 0 bases at J, with 9 bases between.

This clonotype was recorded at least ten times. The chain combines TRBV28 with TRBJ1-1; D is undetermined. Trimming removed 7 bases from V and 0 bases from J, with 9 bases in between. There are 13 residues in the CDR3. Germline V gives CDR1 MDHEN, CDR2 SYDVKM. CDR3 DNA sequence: TGTGCCAGCATAGGCCACATGAACACTGAAGCTTTCTTT. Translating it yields CASIGHMNTEAFF.

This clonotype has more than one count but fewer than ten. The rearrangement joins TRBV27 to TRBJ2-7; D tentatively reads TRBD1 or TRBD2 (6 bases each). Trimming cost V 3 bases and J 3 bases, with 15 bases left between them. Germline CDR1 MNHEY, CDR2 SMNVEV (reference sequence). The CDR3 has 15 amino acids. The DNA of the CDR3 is TGTGCCAGCAGTTTGAGGGGGAGGAATCACTACGAGCAGTACTTC. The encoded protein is CASSLRGRNHYEQYF.